Here is one T cell receptor beta chain with its context. There is no known antigen for this receptor. Qualities for individual bases were not recorded, and no much larger clone is one base off. A single peripheral blood draw of about 120 mL on average was collected from each donor into heparinised tubes. Using a panel that included CD45RO, CCR7, CD25, CD127, CD95 and CD27, naive, central memory, regulatory and stem cell-like memory CD4+ T cells were sorted on a BD FACSAria II. Every sorted population had a purity above 95%. PBMCs were separated immediately by Lymphoprep density gradient centrifugation and were stained directly, without being cultured. So that batch effects would be minimized, each experiment stained and sorted samples in pairs, pairing one healthy donor with one patient. The entry originates in a study of beta chain features in type 1 diabetes (dated by TCRdb to the late 2010s). Broadly, across the study: Patients and healthy donors did not differ in mean age, gender distribution, total cell number or subset yield. In the study, recently diagnosed type 1 diabetes patients and matched healthy donors were compared on the TCRB repertoires of their sorted circulating CD4+ T cell subsets. Across all samples, some 110,000,000 sorted cells were examined, and cell number per subset correlated strongly with RNA yield. Regulatory and stem cell-like memory subsets were obtained from only 8 patients and roughly eight healthy donors, while naive and central memory subsets were obtained from all 30 or so donors. Here is what the overall study found, with its caveats: Naive, central memory and regulatory TCRB repertoires appeared to be more alike among patients than among healthy donors. Fewer insertions and more nucleotide deletions at VDJ recombination sites were observed in patients with type 1 diabetes, implying thymic rearrangement abnormalities. Shorter templates might be favored by PCR, yet because patient and control samples were amplified and corrected together, any such skew would affect both groups equally. In all four CD4+ subsets, TCRB CDR3 length was moderately but significantly shorter in type 1 diabetes patients. Only small numbers of individuals were included in the HLA sub-analyses, which left unresolved whether HLA type had any influence on TCRB rearrangement. Because cDNA was sequenced instead of genomic DNA, activated cells with high expression could be over-represented, although the groups did not differ in activation or CD3 levels.

The High Capacity cDNA Reverse Transcription Kit was used to reverse transcribe all of the isolated RNA, meaning that expressed TCRB transcripts were what got sequenced. Deep immunoSEQ sequencing was applied to naive, central memory and regulatory T cell samples, giving an average of about 3.6 million total reads per sample. Sorted cells were lysed in RLT buffer and RNA was extracted with DNase-treated RNeasy Micro or Mini kits, depending on cell number. To prevent cross-contamination, each cell subset was processed individually, whereas patient and healthy donor samples were processed jointly. The immunoSEQ multiplex PCR was used to amplify TCRB sequences from cDNA, generating 87-bp fragments that spanned the CDR3 region. Sequencing of the amplicons was done on the Illumina HiSeq platform. Per the authors' processing: Synthetic template baselines were used to correct PCR bias computationally, reads within Hamming distance 2 were collapsed, and singletons that could not be merged were discarded. Reads were aligned to IMGT to assign V, D and J genes, CDR3 length, and insertions or deletions at six rearrangement sites. Within each subset, clonotype counts were normalized to sorted cell number, after which true diversity and Gini coefficients were computed with the tcR R package. The overlap coefficient, calculated on TCRB nucleotide sequences, was used to quantify repertoire sharing. As a proxy for the pre-selection repertoire, out-of-frame TCRB sequences from naive cells were analyzed. TCRdb limited this immuneACCESS table to in-frame rearrangements with V and J called. A share of clones is missing; checked studies link under half to unresolved V genes, and the rest is unexplained. V, J and clone size derive from that table, while D and trimming were established from the DNA sequence. The sample profile shows approximately 340,000 clones; roughly 15% of them were found once. The ten biggest clones cover 0.019% of the sample.

CDR1 and CDR2 (LNHNV, YYDKDF) derive from the germline V gene (reference sequence). Relative to germline, V is missing 5 bases and J is missing 4 bases, with 7 bases of the junction outside any gene match. The CDR3 contains 15 residues, cysteine and phenylalanine counted. Just the 45-base CDR3 DNA is kept, in frame starting at base 1. The sequence joins TRBV15 to TRBJ2-5, and 10 junctional nucleotides match TRBD2. This receptor was taken from a woman aged 18-29 years in good health. The sequenced material came from naive CD4+ T cells from blood. The meaning of the sample's cell subset or site label: true naive CD4+ T cells. The nucleotide sequence is TGTGCCACCAGCTGGGCTAGCGGGAGAGTAGAGACCCAGTACTTC. Its amino acids are CATSWASGRVETQYF.